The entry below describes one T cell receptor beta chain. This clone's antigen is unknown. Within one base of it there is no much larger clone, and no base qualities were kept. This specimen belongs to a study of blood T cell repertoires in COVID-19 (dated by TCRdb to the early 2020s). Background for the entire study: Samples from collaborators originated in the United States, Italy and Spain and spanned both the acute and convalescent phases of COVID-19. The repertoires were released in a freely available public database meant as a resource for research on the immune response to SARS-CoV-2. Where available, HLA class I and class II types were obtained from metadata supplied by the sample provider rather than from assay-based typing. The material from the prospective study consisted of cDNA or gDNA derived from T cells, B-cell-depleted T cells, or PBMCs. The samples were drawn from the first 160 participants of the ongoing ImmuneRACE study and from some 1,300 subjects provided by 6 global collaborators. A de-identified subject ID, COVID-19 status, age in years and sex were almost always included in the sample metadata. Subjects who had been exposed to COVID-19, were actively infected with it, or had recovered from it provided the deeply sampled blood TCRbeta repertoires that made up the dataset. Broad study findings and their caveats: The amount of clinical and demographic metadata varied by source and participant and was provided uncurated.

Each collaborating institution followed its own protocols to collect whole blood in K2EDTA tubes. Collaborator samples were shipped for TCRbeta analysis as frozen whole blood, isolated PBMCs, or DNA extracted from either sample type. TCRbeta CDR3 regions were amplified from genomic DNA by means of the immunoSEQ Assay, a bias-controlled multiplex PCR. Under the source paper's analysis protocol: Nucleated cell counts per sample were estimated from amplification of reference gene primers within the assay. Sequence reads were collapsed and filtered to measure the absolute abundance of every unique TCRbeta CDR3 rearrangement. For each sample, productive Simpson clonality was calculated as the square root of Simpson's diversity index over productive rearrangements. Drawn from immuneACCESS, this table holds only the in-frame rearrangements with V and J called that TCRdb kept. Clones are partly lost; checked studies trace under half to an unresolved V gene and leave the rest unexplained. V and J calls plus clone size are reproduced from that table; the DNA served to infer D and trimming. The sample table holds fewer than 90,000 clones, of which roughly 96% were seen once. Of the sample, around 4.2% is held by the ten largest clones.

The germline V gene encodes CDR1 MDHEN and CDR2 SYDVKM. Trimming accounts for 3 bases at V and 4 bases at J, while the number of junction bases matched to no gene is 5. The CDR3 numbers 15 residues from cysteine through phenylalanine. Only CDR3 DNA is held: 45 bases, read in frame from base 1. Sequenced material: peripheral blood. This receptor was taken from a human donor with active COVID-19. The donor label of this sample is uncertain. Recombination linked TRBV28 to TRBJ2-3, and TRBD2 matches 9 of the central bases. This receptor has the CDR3 CASSFVAGVADTQYF. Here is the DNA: TGTGCCAGCAGTTTTGTAGCGGGAGTCGCAGATACGCAGTATTTT.